The rows below give T cell receptor beta chains drawn from one sample of a study of a mutant IDH1 vaccine in newly diagnosed glioma. Clones were read by immunoSEQ multiplex PCR, and TCRdb kept only the in-frame ones, dropping some. The sample consists of under 50,000 clones, 88% of them appearing once. For these TCRs, the target antigens are not known. The sample consisted of PBMCs, taken from a glioma patient whose treatment included an IDH1 peptide vaccine. These receptors came from a woman in her thirties or forties with glioma. The CDR3 runs from the conserved cysteine through the conserved F or W. Each record gives: J gene, D gene, V gene, clone size, CDR3 protein, CDR3 DNA. A D gene is named only where the DNA matches it firmly. Size values are once, few and many counts, or a class for expanded clones, and some rows have none.

j_gene: TRBJ1-3; d_gene: -; v_gene: TRBV6-1; abundance: -; CDR3aa: CASSAAVLSGNTIYF; CDR3nt: TGTGCCAGCAGTGCCGCAGTTCTCTCTGGAAACACCATATATTTT
j_gene: TRBJ2-1; d_gene: -; v_gene: TRBV7-8; abundance: -; CDR3aa: CASSSGGREQFF; CDR3nt: TGTGCCAGCAGCTCCGGGGGGCGTGAGCAGTTCTTC
j_gene: TRBJ1-2; d_gene: -; v_gene: TRBV4-2; abundance: -; CDR3aa: CASSQQPNYGYTF; CDR3nt: TGTGCCAGCAGCCAGCAGCCTAACTATGGCTACACCTTC
j_gene: TRBJ2-1; d_gene: TRBD1; v_gene: TRBV6-4; abundance: -; CDR3aa: CASSDSGQGDTNEQFF; CDR3nt: TGTGCCAGCAGTGACTCGGGACAGGGTGATACAAATGAGCAGTTCTTC
j_gene: TRBJ2-1; d_gene: -; v_gene: TRBV29-1; abundance: once; CDR3aa: CSVEEPNRPDGEQFF; CDR3nt: TGCAGCGTTGAAGAACCGAACCGCCCCGACGGGGAGCAGTTCTTC
j_gene: TRBJ1-1; d_gene: -; v_gene: TRBV7-9; abundance: -; CDR3aa: CASSLEQGGNTEAFF; CDR3nt: TGTGCCAGCAGCTTGGAACAGGGAGGGAACACTGAAGCTTTCTTT
j_gene: TRBJ2-5; d_gene: -; v_gene: TRBV5-6; abundance: -; CDR3aa: CASSLVGGIGETQYF; CDR3nt: TGTGCCAGCAGCTTGGTGGGGGGCATCGGAGAGACCCAGTACTTC
j_gene: TRBJ2-7; d_gene: -; v_gene: TRBV2; abundance: -; CDR3aa: CASRDSDLYEQYF; CDR3nt: TGTGCCAGCAGGGACAGCGACCTTTACGAGCAGTACTTC
j_gene: TRBJ1-5; d_gene: -; v_gene: TRBV6-6; abundance: -; CDR3aa: CASSYVPDPNGEPQHF; CDR3nt: TGTGCCAGCAGTTACGTTCCGGATCCTAACGGGGAGCCCCAGCATTTT
j_gene: TRBJ2-7; d_gene: TRBD1; v_gene: TRBV2; abundance: -; CDR3aa: CASSGTGGIYEQYF; CDR3nt: TGTGCCAGCAGCGGGACAGGGGGCATTTACGAGCAGTACTTC
j_gene: TRBJ1-6; d_gene: TRBD1; v_gene: TRBV2; abundance: -; CDR3aa: CASSGQGGNSPLHF; CDR3nt: TGTGCCAGCAGTGGACAGGGGGGGAATTCACCCCTCCACTTT
j_gene: TRBJ2-7; d_gene: -; v_gene: TRBV15; abundance: -; CDR3aa: CATGGRSAGSYEQYF; CDR3nt: TGTGCCACCGGCGGCCGATCGGCAGGGTCCTACGAGCAGTACTTC
j_gene: TRBJ2-3; d_gene: TRBD1; v_gene: TRBV5-6; abundance: -; CDR3aa: CASSSNRYRGNF; CDR3nt: TGTGCCAGCAGCTCGAATAGGTACAGGGGAAATTTT
j_gene: TRBJ2-3; d_gene: TRBD2; v_gene: TRBV5-4; abundance: -; CDR3aa: CASSLVLAGTDTQYF; CDR3nt: TGTGCCAGCAGCTTGGTACTAGCGGGGACAGATACGCAGTATTTT